The 3 T cell receptor beta chains presented below share a single source sample, sequenced in a study of spatial heterogeneity in lung cancer. Study-level points and caveats: Tumors with more nonsynonymous mutations had more expanded intratumoral alpha and beta TCRs.

Via MiXCR, TCRdb re-called the 5' RACE reads, giving one row per CDR3 protein. Seen here are roughly 18,000 distinct CDR3 sequences, approximately 9.7% observed once, and the top ten hold about a fifth. The sample's time point: sample taken at primary tumor resection. These receptors' antigens are unknown. The sequencing used lung tumor tissue, collected at surgery. Receptor source: a female donor with early-stage non-small cell lung cancer.

About this clonotype itself: Within a library made for alpha chains, this beta chain is off target, and its count is uninformative. The V gene is TRBV9, the J gene TRBJ2-3; 8 bases map to TRBD2. This CDR3 is built from 17 residues. CDR1 SGDLS and CDR2 YYNGEE come from the germline V gene. V gave up 1 base and J gave up 4 bases; unmatched junction bases: 11. This CDR3 reads CASSVLARSGGADTQYF. The CDR3 nucleotides are TGTGCCAGCAGCGTATTAGCGAGGAGCGGGGGTGCAGATACGCAGTATTTT.

This clonotype appeared a few times. This beta chain slipped into a library made for alpha chains as a stray read, so its size is not meaningful. This CDR3 is CASSLQRGAADTQYF. The DNA of the CDR3 is TGTGCCAGCAGCTTACAGCGGGGGGCCGCCGATACGCAGTATTTT. This chain uses TRBV11-2 with TRBJ2-3; 9 nucleotides match TRBD2. The CDR3 consists of 15 residues. Germline V gene sequence: CDR1 SGHAT, CDR2 FQNNGV. The ends lost 2 bases at V and 6 bases at J; junction bases unmatched: 6.

This clonotype was recorded at least ten times. Little can be read into the size of this beta chain, an off-target read in a library designed for alpha chains. The V and J genes are TRBV29-1 and TRBJ2-4; TRBD1 matches at 7 bases. Germline values: CDR1 SQVTM, CDR2 ANQGSEA. The CDR3 loop spans 12 amino acids. With 4 bases clipped from V and 8 bases from J, the junction kept 5 bases outside the gene matches. As DNA, the CDR3 is TGCAGCGTTGGGGGACAGCTGGACATTCAGTACTTC. This translates into CSVGGQLDIQYF.